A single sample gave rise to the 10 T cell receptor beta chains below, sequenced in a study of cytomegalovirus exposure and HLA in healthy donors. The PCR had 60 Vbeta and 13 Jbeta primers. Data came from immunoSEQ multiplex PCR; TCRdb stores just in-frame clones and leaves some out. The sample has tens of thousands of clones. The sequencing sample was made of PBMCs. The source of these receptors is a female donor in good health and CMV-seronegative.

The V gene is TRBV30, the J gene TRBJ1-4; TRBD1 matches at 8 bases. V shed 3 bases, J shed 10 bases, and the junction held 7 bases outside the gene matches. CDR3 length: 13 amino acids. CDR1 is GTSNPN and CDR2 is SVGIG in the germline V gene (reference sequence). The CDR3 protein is CAWRAGTGGKLFF. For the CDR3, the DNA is TGTGCCTGGAGGGCCGGGACAGGAGGAAAACTGTTTTTT.

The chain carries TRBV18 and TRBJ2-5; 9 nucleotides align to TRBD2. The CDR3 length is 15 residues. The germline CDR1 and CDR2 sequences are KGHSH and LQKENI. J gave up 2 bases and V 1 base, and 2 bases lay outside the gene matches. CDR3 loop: CASSPQRGEQETQYF. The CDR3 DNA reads TGTGCCAGCTCACCACAGCGGGGGGAGCAAGAGACCCAGTACTTC. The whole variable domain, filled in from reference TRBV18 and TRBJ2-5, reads NAGVMQNPRHLVRRRGQEARLRCSPMKGHSHVYWYRQLPEEGLKFMVYLQKENIIDESGMPKERFSAEFPKEGPSILRIQQVVRGDSAAYFCASSPQRGEQETQYFGPGTRLLVL.

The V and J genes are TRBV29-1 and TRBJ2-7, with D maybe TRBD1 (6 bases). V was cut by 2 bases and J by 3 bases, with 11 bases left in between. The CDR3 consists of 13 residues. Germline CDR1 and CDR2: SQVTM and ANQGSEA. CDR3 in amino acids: CSVERSRGYEQYF. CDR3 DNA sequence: TGCAGCGTTGAAAGAAGCAGGGGCTACGAGCAGTACTTC.

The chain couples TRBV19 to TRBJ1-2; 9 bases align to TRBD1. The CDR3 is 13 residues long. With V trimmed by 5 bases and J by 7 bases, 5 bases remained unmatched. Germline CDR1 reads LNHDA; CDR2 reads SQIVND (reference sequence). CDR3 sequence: CASSPGTGFGYTF. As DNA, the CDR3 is TGTGCCAGTAGTCCCGGGACAGGGTTTGGCTACACCTTC. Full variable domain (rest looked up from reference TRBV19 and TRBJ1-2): DGGITQSPKYLFRKEGQNVTLSCEQNLNHDAMYWYRQDPGQGLRLIYYSQIVNDFQKGDIAEGYSVSREKKESFPLTVTSAQKNPTAFYLCASSPGTGFGYTFGSGTRLTVV.

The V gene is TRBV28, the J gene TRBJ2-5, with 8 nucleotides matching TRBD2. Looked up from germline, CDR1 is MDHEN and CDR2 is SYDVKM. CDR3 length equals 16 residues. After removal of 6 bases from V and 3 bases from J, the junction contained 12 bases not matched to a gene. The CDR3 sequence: CASSTPRRAGEETQYF. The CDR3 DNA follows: TGTGCCAGCAGCACACCCCGTCGAGCGGGGGAAGAGACCCAGTACTTC.

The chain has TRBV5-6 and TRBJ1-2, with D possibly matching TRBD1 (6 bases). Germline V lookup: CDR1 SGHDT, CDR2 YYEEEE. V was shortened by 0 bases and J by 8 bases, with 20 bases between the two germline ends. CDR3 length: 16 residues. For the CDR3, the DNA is TGTGCCAGCAGCTTGGAAGGAGCAGGGGCGGTGCGAGGCTACACCTTC. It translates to CASSLEGAGAVRGYTF.

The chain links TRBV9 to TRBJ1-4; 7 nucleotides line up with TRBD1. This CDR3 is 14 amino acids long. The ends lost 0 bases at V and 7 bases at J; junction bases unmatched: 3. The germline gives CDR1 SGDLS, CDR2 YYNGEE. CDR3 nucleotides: TGTGCCAGCAGCGTAGGACAGGGAGGTGAAAAACTGTTTTTT. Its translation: CASSVGQGGEKLFF.

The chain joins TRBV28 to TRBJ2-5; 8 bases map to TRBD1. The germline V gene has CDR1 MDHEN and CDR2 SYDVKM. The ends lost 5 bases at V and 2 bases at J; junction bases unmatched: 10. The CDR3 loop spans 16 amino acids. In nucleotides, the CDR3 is TGTGCCAGCAGTACAAGATTGGGACAGGCACAAGAGACCCAGTACTTC. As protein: CASSTRLGQAQETQYF. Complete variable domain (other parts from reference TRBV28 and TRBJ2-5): DVKVTQSSRYLVKRTGEKVFLECVQDMDHENMFWYRQDPGLGLRLIYFSYDVKMKEKGDIPEGYSVSREKKERFSLILESASTNQTSMYLCASSTRLGQAQETQYFGPGTRLLVL.

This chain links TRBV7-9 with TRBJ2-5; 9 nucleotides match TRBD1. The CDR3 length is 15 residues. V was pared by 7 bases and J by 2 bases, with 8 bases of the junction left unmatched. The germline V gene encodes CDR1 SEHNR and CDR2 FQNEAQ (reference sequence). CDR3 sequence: CASTETGGAQETQYF. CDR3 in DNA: TGTGCCAGCACCGAGACAGGGGGGGCACAAGAGACCCAGTACTTC.

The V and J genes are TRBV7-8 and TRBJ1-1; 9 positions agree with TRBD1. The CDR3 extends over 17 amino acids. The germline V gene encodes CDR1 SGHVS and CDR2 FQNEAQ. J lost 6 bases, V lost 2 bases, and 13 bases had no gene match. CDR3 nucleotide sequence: TGTGCCAGCAGCTTAAAAGGGGGGACAGGGTTTATGGCTGAAGCTTTCTTT. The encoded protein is CASSLKGGTGFMAEAFF.